These 13 T cell receptor beta chains originate from one sample sequenced in a study of cytomegalovirus exposure and HLA in healthy donors. The PCR employed 60 Vbeta primers together with 13 Jbeta primers. Repertoires were generated with immunoSEQ multiplex PCR, while TCRdb's copy carries only in-frame clones and drops some. The table has some 170,000 clones, over 70% seen once. Sequencing used PBMCs. These receptors were obtained from a male donor in good health and CMV-seronegative.

This clone was detected a few times. This sequence joins TRBV7-8 and TRBJ2-5, with 14 bases lining up with TRBD2. The V segment lost 6 bases and the J segment 4 bases; nucleotides outside the gene matches: 7. This CDR3 is 16 amino acids long. Germline V gene lookup returns CDR1 SGHVS and CDR2 FQNEAQ. As DNA, the CDR3 is TGTGCCAGCAGACTAGGACTAGCGGGAGGAGTAGAGACCCAGTACTTC. Amino acid sequence: CASRLGLAGGVETQYF.

As to this clone: One junction end does not reproduce the germline sequence, and a read error may be involved. This rearrangement joins TRBV30 to TRBJ2-7; 7 bases are a match to TRBD1. This CDR3 region has 12 residues. CDR1 is GTSNPN, CDR2 SVGIG, per germline (reference sequence). The CDR3 DNA is TGTGCCTGGGCCCAGGGGGTCTACGGGCAGTACTTC. Its protein is CAWAQGVYGQYF.

The V call is TRBV4-1, the J call TRBJ1-6, with 10 nucleotides matching TRBD1. This CDR3 is built from 16 residues. Germline CDR1 is MGHRA and CDR2 is YSYEKL. V was clipped by 1 base and J by 9 bases; unmatched bases: 6. The CDR3 loop is CASSQVSDRGRSPLHF. Written as DNA, the CDR3 is TGCGCCAGCAGCCAAGTGAGCGACAGGGGGCGTTCACCCCTCCACTTT.

This clone was seen more than once but under ten times. The chain combines TRBV4-1 with TRBJ2-1, with TRBD2 matching over 15 bases. The CDR3 contains 18 residues. Germline CDR1 reads MGHRA; CDR2 reads YSYEKL. With V trimmed by 2 bases and J by 5 bases, 7 bases remained unmatched. The CDR3 DNA reads TGCGCCAGCAGCCAACCAATAGGACTAGCGGGGGGGGACAATGAGCAGTTCTTC. Its translation is CASSQPIGLAGGDNEQFF.

J is TRBJ2-7 and V is TRBV5-1; the match to TRBD2 covers 11 bases. Germline-derived CDR1 and CDR2 are SGHRS and YFSETQ. CDR3 length equals 15 residues. V lost 4 bases and J lost 4; bases outside the gene matches: 7. The DNA of the CDR3 is TGCGCCAGCAGCCCTAGCGGGAGGATTGGATACGAGCAGTACTTC. Residues: CASSPSGRIGYEQYF.

The J gene is TRBJ1-1, the V gene TRBV19; TRBD1 is a possible D gene (5 bases). There are 15 residues in the CDR3. V was trimmed by 1 base and J by 2 bases, leaving 11 bases between them. The germline CDR1 and CDR2 sequences are LNHDA and SQIVND (reference sequence). CDR3 coding DNA: TGTGCCAGTAGTATAGCGGGGGGAGATAACACTGAAGCTTTCTTT. As protein: CASSIAGGDNTEAFF.

This clone appeared once. The genes are TRBV28 and TRBJ2-2; the match to TRBD2 covers 10 bases. From germline, CDR1 is MDHEN and CDR2 SYDVKM. The CDR3 consists of 17 residues. Trimming at V came to 7 bases and at J to 1 base, leaving 9 bases not matched to a gene. CDR3 sequence: CASTLPTSGVNTGELFF. The DNA for the CDR3 is TGTGCCAGCACCCTCCCCACTAGCGGGGTGAACACCGGGGAGCTGTTTTTT.

The chain uses TRBV19 and TRBJ2-3, with D possibly matching TRBD1 (5 bases). The V end lost 6 bases, the J end lost 8 bases, and 15 bases lay between the germline ends. The CDR3 is 13 amino acids. CDR1 LNHDA and CDR2 SQIVND come from the germline V gene (reference sequence). CDR3 in amino acids: CASSTGMDVTQYF. The CDR3 DNA follows: TGTGCCAGTAGCACAGGTATGGACGTTACGCAGTATTTT.

This chain uses TRBV15 with TRBJ1-5, with unresolved D. Trimming cost V 0 bases and J 1 base, with 16 bases left between them. This CDR3 contains 18 residues. Germline loops: CDR1 LNHNV, CDR2 YYDKDF (reference sequence). The CDR3 loop is CATSRDGMVGGSNQPQHF. The CDR3 coding sequence is TGTGCCACCAGCAGAGATGGGATGGTCGGAGGGAGCAATCAGCCCCAGCATTTT.

The chain employs TRBV6-5 and TRBJ2-1; maybe TRBD2 (6 bases). Germline V gene sequence: CDR1 MNHEY, CDR2 SVGAGI. Deletions cut 4 bases from V and 4 bases from J, with 17 bases between. This CDR3 has 16 amino acids. The CDR3 is CASSLGSWRGYNEQFF. CDR3 nucleotides: TGTGCCAGCAGTTTGGGGTCGTGGCGGGGATACAATGAGCAGTTCTTC.

The J gene is TRBJ1-1, the V gene TRBV4-3; no clear D. The V end was cut by 3 bases, the J end by 2 bases, with 10 bases between. CDR1 and CDR2 from the germline V gene are LGHNA and YSLEER. This CDR3 region has 14 residues. The CDR3 region has the DNA TGCGCCAGCAGCCATGGGCGAATAAACACTGAAGCTTTCTTT. Translating it yields CASSHGRINTEAFF.

The chain recombines TRBV13 with TRBJ2-3; 8 positions match TRBD2. The CDR3 sequence is 17 residues long. V lost 2 bases and J lost 0; bases outside the gene matches: 7. Germline CDR1 and CDR2: PRHDT and FYEKMQ (reference sequence). The chain's CDR3 is CASSLRGSGISTDTQYF. DNA for the CDR3: TGTGCCAGCAGCTTAAGAGGTAGCGGGATTAGCACAGATACGCAGTATTTT.

This clone was seen a few times. The genes are TRBV21-1 and TRBJ2-7; TRBD1, the table's D call, lacks a check against the DNA. TRBV21-1 is a pseudogene locus. The length of the CDR3 is 13 residues. In DNA form, the CDR3 reads TGTGCCAGCAGCAAATGCGTGGCCGGGACAGCCCACTTC. It translates to CASSKCVAGTAHF.